The 25 T cell receptor beta chains below all came from one sample that was sequenced in a study of T cell clones after liver transplantation. The table came from immunoSEQ multiplex PCR; TCRdb's copy has only in-frame clones and leaves some out. The sample records about 6,100 clones, around 85% being singletons. The sample in question was CD8+ T cells from blood, obtained before liver transplant. The receptor set was obtained from a human donor who received a liver transplant.

The rearrangement uses TRBV13 and TRBJ1-2; D is possibly TRBD1 (6 bases). With 5 bases removed from V and 0 bases from J, the gap between germline ends came to 13 bases. CDR3 length: 15 amino acids. Germline V gene data show CDR1 as PRHDT and CDR2 as FYEKMQ (reference sequence). The CDR3 nucleotides read TGTGCCAGCAGCGCCCCAGGGGCTCCTAACTATGGCTACACCTTC. Its protein is CASSAPGAPNYGYTF.

The gene calls are TRBV27 and TRBJ2-5; D remains ambiguous. The CDR3 totals 15 residues. Germline CDR1 is MNHEY and CDR2 is SMNVEV (reference sequence). The ends were cut back, 7 bases at V and 1 base at J, with 16 bases in the middle. As DNA, the CDR3 is TGTGCCAGCACACCCCAGTTAGAGAGCCAAGAGACCCAGTACTTC. Translating it yields CASTPQLESQETQYF.

V is TRBV4-2 and J is TRBJ2-1, with no clear D. Trimming pared 1 base from V and 6 bases from J, leaving 13 bases between. Per germline, CDR1 LGHNA and CDR2 YNFKEQ. The CDR3 has 15 residues. CDR3 residues: CASSQGPLLSNEQFF. CDR3 coding DNA: TGTGCCAGCAGCCAAGGCCCCCTACTCAGCAATGAGCAGTTCTTC.

The CDR3 sequence: CASSPGTGSGYTF. CDR3 DNA: TGTGCCAGCAGTCCCGGGACAGGGTCTGGCTACACCTTC. The rearrangement uses TRBV6-5 and TRBJ1-2; 9 bases match TRBD1. The V segment lost 5 bases and the J segment 7 bases; nucleotides outside the gene matches: 5. Germline V gives CDR1 MNHEY, CDR2 SVGAGI. CDR3 size: 13 residues.

Concerning this clone: One junction end disagrees with the germline gene, perhaps due to a read error. The genes are TRBV5-5 and TRBJ2-7; the D gene is possibly TRBD1 (7 bases). Germline CDR1 SGHKS, CDR2 YYEKEE (reference sequence). CDR3 length: 15 amino acids. For the CDR3, the DNA is TGCGCCAGCAGCCAAGAACCAGGGGGGTCCTACGAGCAGTACTTC. It encodes CASSQEPGGSYEQYF.

The rearrangement links TRBV27 to TRBJ2-7, with D tentatively TRBD1 or TRBD2 (6 bases each). This CDR3 is built from 14 residues. CDR1 is MNHEY and CDR2 is SMNVEV in the germline V gene (reference sequence). V lost 2 bases and J lost 2, with 10 bases in between. CDR3: CASSLTGAAYEQYF. The CDR3 DNA reads as TGTGCCAGCAGTTTAACGGGGGCCGCCTACGAGCAGTACTTC.

This clone was seen a few times. The gene calls are TRBV10-3 and TRBJ1-2, with 9 bases matching TRBD1. V gave up 3 bases and J gave up 4 bases; unmatched junction bases: 12. Germline V gives CDR1 ENHRY, CDR2 SYGVKD. The CDR3 sequence is 17 residues long. The CDR3 coding sequence is TGTGCCATCAGTGAATGGACAGGGGTCCCGGGAGGCTATGGCTACACCTTC. This encodes CAISEWTGVPGGYGYTF.

With respect to this clone: The germline gene is not matched at one end of the junction; a read error may be the cause. The chain employs TRBV6-5 and TRBJ1-3, with D hard to call. Germline V gene sequence: CDR1 MNHEY, CDR2 SVGAGI. The CDR3 spans 12 residues. The CDR3 sequence: CASSNSGNTIYF. DNA of the CDR3: TGTGCCAGCAGTAACTCTGGAAACACCATATATTTT.

This chain connects TRBV6-4 to TRBJ2-3, with TRBD1 as a possible D gene (5 bases). Deletions cut 3 bases from V and 1 base from J, with 5 bases between. This CDR3 has 13 residues. The V gene's germline CDR1 is MRHNA and CDR2 SNTAGT. This CDR3 is CASSEGGTDTQYF. The DNA for the CDR3 is TGTGCCAGCAGTGAAGGGGGCACAGATACGCAGTATTTT.

The chain is built from TRBV9 and TRBJ2-3; the D is unclear. CDR1 is SGDLS and CDR2 is YYNGEE in the germline V gene. V was clipped by 4 bases and J by 4 bases, with 4 bases between them. CDR3 length equals 11 residues. The CDR3 spells CASSTADTQYF. DNA of the CDR3: TGTGCCAGCAGCACTGCAGATACGCAGTATTTT.

This clone is labeled as hyperexpanded. This chain links TRBV4-1 with TRBJ1-2; TRBD1 is a possible D gene (5 bases). V dropped 0 bases and J dropped 4 bases, with 6 bases sitting between them. The germline CDR1 and CDR2 sequences are MGHRA and YSYEKL. The CDR3 covers 13 residues. CDR3 coding DNA: TGCGCCAGCAGCCAAGACGACAGCTATGGCTACACCTTC. This gives the protein CASSQDDSYGYTF.

This clone was found a few times. The chain couples TRBV28 to TRBJ2-7; tentatively, D is TRBD1 (5 bases). CDR1 is MDHEN, CDR2 SYDVKM, per germline. The V end lost 6 bases, the J end lost 3 bases, and 12 bases lay between the germline ends. This CDR3 spans 13 amino acids. Here the CDR3 DNA reads TGTGCCAGCAGAGGATCCAGGGACTACGAGCAGTACTTC. This encodes CASRGSRDYEQYF.

The chain links TRBV25-1 to TRBJ2-5; either TRBD1 or TRBD2 may fit D (6 bases each). Germline CDR1 MGHDK, CDR2 SYGVNS. Between the trimmed V and J ends, which lost 4 bases and 4 bases, there was a span of 16 bases. The CDR3 covers 15 residues. The CDR3 nucleotides read TGTGCCAGCAGTGTCGTCGGGGGCGGAACAGAGACCCAGTACTTC. It is translated as CASSVVGGGTETQYF.

This clone qualifies as large. The chain carries TRBV6-6 and TRBJ1-1; 8 bases are shared with TRBD1. Trimming at V came to 2 bases and at J to 0 bases, leaving 2 bases not matched to a gene. Germline loops: CDR1 MNHNY, CDR2 SVGAGI (reference sequence). The CDR3 sequence is 15 residues long. This CDR3 is CASSYPQGVNTEAFF. CDR3 sequence (DNA): TGTGCCAGCAGTTACCCACAGGGGGTGAACACTGAAGCTTTCTTT.

The chain joins TRBV6-6 to TRBJ1-3; D ambiguous. Germline CDR1 is MNHNY and CDR2 is SVGAGI (reference sequence). V was pared by 5 bases and J by 6 bases, with 17 bases between. This CDR3 is 15 amino acids long. The CDR3 DNA reads as TGTGCCAGCAGTCGAAGAGACAATTGGGAAAACACCATATATTTT. Protein product: CASSRRDNWENTIYF.

The chain joins TRBV7-9 to TRBJ2-2, with TRBD1 identical over 7 bases. J lost 1 base, V lost 6 bases, and 5 bases had no gene match. Germline CDR1 reads SEHNR; CDR2 reads FQNEAQ (reference sequence). There are 15 residues in the CDR3. The CDR3 bases are TGTGCCAGCAGGCCATACAGGGGGAACACCGGGGAGCTGTTTTTT. Its translation: CASRPYRGNTGELFF.

J is TRBJ1-2 and V is TRBV6-6; no reliable D call. Germline assignment: CDR1 MNHNY and CDR2 SVGAGI (reference sequence). The CDR3 extends over 14 amino acids. V gave up 3 bases and J gave up 3 bases, with 11 bases separating them. CDR3 DNA sequence: TGTGCCAGCAGTTATTCGGACGGCTACTATGGCTACACCTTC. Its translation is CASSYSDGYYGYTF.

The CDR3 protein is CASSQGQPGDTGELFF. CDR3 bases: TGTGCCAGCAGCCAAGGACAGCCCGGGGACACCGGGGAGCTGTTTTTT. This chain connects TRBV7-3 to TRBJ2-2; D might be TRBD1 (6 bases). CDR3 length: 16 residues. Germline V CDR1 and CDR2: SGHTA, FQGTGA. V dropped 5 bases and J dropped 3 bases, with 16 bases sitting between them.

This clone was seen once. Here the CDR3 reads CASSPLGTGRGNTIYF. CDR3 DNA: TGTGCCAGCAGCCCCCTCGGGACAGGCCGGGGAAACACCATATATTTT. This chain joins TRBV9 and TRBJ1-3; TRBD1 matches 8 bases. This CDR3 is 16 amino acids long. V trimming: 4 bases; J trimming: 4 bases; junction bases outside the gene matches: 10. Germline V gene sequence: CDR1 SGDLS, CDR2 YYNGEE.

V and J are TRBV4-3 and TRBJ1-1, with TRBD1 matching 7 bases. V lost 5 bases and J lost 6; bases outside the gene matches: 6. Germline loops: CDR1 LGHNA, CDR2 YSLEER. CDR3 size: 13 residues. The CDR3 loop reads CASSGRGTAEAFF. The CDR3 DNA reads as TGCGCCAGCAGCGGACGCGGGACAGCTGAAGCTTTCTTT.

V gene TRBV19 combines with J gene TRBJ1-1; D ambiguous. This CDR3 contains 14 residues. V lost 4 bases to trimming and J lost 6 bases, with 15 bases between them. Per germline, CDR1 LNHDA and CDR2 SQIVND (reference sequence). The CDR3, as DNA: TGTGCCAGTAGTAGGGGTTCTTTTAACGCTGAAGCTTTCTTT. Residues: CASSRGSFNAEAFF.

The chain has TRBV5-6 and TRBJ2-2, with 9 bases matching TRBD2. The CDR3 loop spans 16 amino acids. V dropped 1 base and J dropped 7; count of bases not matched to a gene: 8. Germline V gene sequence: CDR1 SGHDT, CDR2 YYEEEE. The CDR3 bases are TGTGCCAGCAGCTTGTCTCTAGCGGGATTCGGCGGGGAGCTGTTTTTT. This codes for CASSLSLAGFGGELFF.

The rearrangement joins TRBV5-6 to TRBJ2-7; D gene uncertain. Germline-derived CDR1 and CDR2 are SGHDT and YYEEEE. This CDR3 is built from 16 residues. The V gene lost 0 bases and the J gene lost 3 bases, with 16 bases spanning the gap. As DNA, the CDR3 is TGTGCCAGCAGCTTGGATTCAGGTTTTTCCGTCTACGAGCAGTACTTC. Encoded protein: CASSLDSGFSVYEQYF. The full variable domain, its missing parts supplied by reference TRBV5-6 and TRBJ2-7, is DAGVTQSPTHLIKTRGQQVTLRCSPKSGHDTVSWYQQALGQGPQFIFQYYEEEERQRGNFPDRFSGHQFPNYSSELNVNALLLGDSALYLCASSLDSGFSVYEQYFGPGTRLTVT.

The gene calls are TRBV4-1 and TRBJ1-5; the D gene is possibly TRBD1 (6 bases). Per the germline V gene, CDR1 is MGHRA and CDR2 is YSYEKL. The CDR3 is 15 amino acids. Trimming took 0 bases from V and 5 from J, leaving 11 bases between them. This CDR3 reads CASSQDMGGHQPQHF. The CDR3 DNA follows: TGCGCCAGCAGCCAAGATATGGGGGGGCATCAGCCCCAGCATTTT.

This sequence joins TRBV15 and TRBJ1-5, with 7 bases aligning to TRBD1. This CDR3 comprises 15 residues. V lost 4 bases and J lost 2; bases outside the gene matches: 5. CDR1 LNHNV and CDR2 YYDKDF come from the germline V gene (reference sequence). CDR3 sequence (DNA): TGTGCCACCAGCACCTCCGGGACAGGCAATCAGCCCCAGCATTTT. This sequence encodes CATSTSGTGNQPQHF.